Shown below are 21 T cell receptor beta chains from a single sample sequenced in a study of blood T cell repertoires in COVID-19 (dated by TCRdb to the early 2020s). The method was the immunoSEQ multiplex PCR assay. The source is immuneACCESS, and TCRdb retained only in-frame sequences with V and J called. Part of the clones is not carried over; for the studies checked, unresolved V genes explain less than half of this, and the remainder is unexplained. In this sample the table shows about 200,000 clones, just under 85% of which occur a single time. The ten largest account for about 15% of the sample. Material: PBMCs or T cells enriched from blood (not recorded which). These receptors all stem from a man in his forties who had recovered from COVID-19.

V usage is TRBV5-1 and J usage is TRBJ1-1, with D tentatively TRBD1 (5 bases). The CDR3 is 15 amino acids. V was shortened by 7 bases and J by 0 bases, with 16 bases between the two germline ends. Per the germline V gene, CDR1 is SGHRS and CDR2 is YFSETQ. The CDR3 DNA is TGCGCCAGCCGTCTTGGGGCACAGATGAACACTGAAGCTTTCTTT. Translation gives CASRLGAQMNTEAFF.

The chain recombines TRBV20-1 with TRBJ1-1; D not resolved. Trimming removed 3 bases from V and 1 base from J, with 6 bases in between. Germline V gene sequence: CDR1 DFQATT, CDR2 SNEGSKA (reference sequence). The CDR3 covers 12 residues. The CDR3 sequence is CSASGPNTEAFF. The CDR3 nucleotides read TGCAGTGCTAGTGGGCCGAACACTGAAGCTTTCTTT.

The J gene is TRBJ2-1, the V gene TRBV9; 13 nucleotides line up with TRBD2. The CDR3 consists of 15 residues. V lost 6 bases and J lost 8; bases outside the gene matches: 8. The germline V gene has CDR1 SGDLS and CDR2 YYNGEE. DNA of the CDR3: TGTGCCAGCAATGAATGGACTAGCGGGAGCTATGAGCAGTTCTTC. Amino acid sequence: CASNEWTSGSYEQFF.

This clone was detected only once. V and J are TRBV2 and TRBJ1-5, with TRBD1 matching over 9 bases. Trimming at V came to 8 bases and at J to 5 bases, leaving 7 bases not matched to a gene. Per germline, CDR1 SNHLY and CDR2 FYNNEI. The CDR3 is made up of 14 amino acids. The chain's CDR3 is CASRDRAEDQPQHF. CDR3 coding DNA: TGTGCCAGCCGGGACAGGGCGGAGGATCAGCCCCAGCATTTT. Looking up the rest from reference TRBV2 and TRBJ1-5 gives the full variable domain: EPEVTQTPSHQVTQMGQEVILRCVPISNHLYFYWYRQILGQKVEFLVSFYNNEISEKSEIFDDQFSVERPDGSNFTLKIRSTKLEDSAMYFCASRDRAEDQPQHFGDGTRLSIL.

The chain is built from TRBV5-1 and TRBJ1-4; D call uncertain. This CDR3 contains 16 residues. V lost 3 bases to trimming and J lost 0 bases, with 12 bases between them. Germline CDR1 reads SGHRS; CDR2 reads YFSETQ. For the CDR3, the DNA is TGCGCCAGCAGCTCGGGGAAACAAGCAACTAATGAAAAACTGTTTTTT. Amino acid sequence: CASSSGKQATNEKLFF.

This clone turned up a few times. V is TRBV4-2 and J is TRBJ2-7; 10 nucleotides agree with TRBD2. Germline loops: CDR1 LGHNA, CDR2 YNFKEQ. The CDR3 is 15 amino acids. Trimming cost V 1 base and J 1 base; bases outside gene matches: 1. This CDR3 is CASSQAGLASYEQYF. The CDR3 DNA sequence: TGTGCCAGCAGCCAAGCGGGACTAGCGTCCTACGAGCAGTACTTC.

The chain carries TRBV7-2 and TRBJ2-5, with D perhaps matching TRBD2 (6 bases). Trimming cost V 1 base and J 7 bases, with 16 bases left between them. This CDR3 has 15 residues. Germline loops: CDR1 SGHTA, CDR2 FQGNSA. In DNA form, the CDR3 reads TGTGCCAGCAGCTTAGACGCGGGGCCTGCGGGGACCCAGTACTTC. Its protein is CASSLDAGPAGTQYF.

The V call is TRBV12-3 or TRBV12-4, the J call TRBJ1-4; D call uncertain. The CDR3 spans 12 residues. V lost 1 base and J lost 16, with 13 bases in between. The chain's CDR3 is CASSLGRFYPFF. In DNA, the CDR3 is TGTGCCAGCAGTTTAGGGAGGTTTTATCCGTTTTTT.

This rearrangement joins TRBV5-5 to TRBJ1-5; D unclear. Per the germline V gene, CDR1 is SGHKS and CDR2 is YYEKEE (reference sequence). V dropped 2 bases and J dropped 0 bases, with 3 bases sitting between them. CDR3 length: 13 residues. The CDR3 DNA follows: TGTGCCAGCAGCTTACATAGCAATCAGCCCCAGCATTTT. Translating gives CASSLHSNQPQHF. The full variable domain, completed using reference TRBV5-5 and TRBJ1-5, is DAGVTQSPTHLIKTRGQQVTLRCSPISGHKSVSWYQQVLGQGPQFIFQYYEKEERGRGNFPDRFSARQFPNYSSELNVNALLLGDSALYLCASSLHSNQPQHFGDGTRLSIL.

The chain joins TRBV5-1 to TRBJ1-1; 8 nucleotides align to TRBD1. There are 14 residues in the CDR3. Germline V lookup: CDR1 SGHRS, CDR2 YFSETQ. Trimming cost V 6 bases and J 1 base; bases outside gene matches: 5. The CDR3 coding sequence is TGCGCCAGCAACGATCAGGGGGCGAACACTGAAGCTTTCTTT. As protein: CASNDQGANTEAFF.

CDR3 sequence (DNA): TGTGCCCTCCGCCCGACAGACTTCCCTGGCTACACCTTC. Translating it yields CALRPTDFPGYTF. V usage is TRBV7-9 and J usage is TRBJ1-2; TRBD1 is a possible D gene (5 bases). The V end was cut by 11 bases, the J end by 7 bases, with 20 bases between. This CDR3 is built from 13 residues. CDR1 is SEHNR and CDR2 is FQNEAQ in the germline V gene (reference sequence).

Of note for this clone: One end of the junction does not line up with germline, which may come from a read error. The chain joins TRBV20-1 to TRBJ2-1; TRBD1 agrees at 7 bases. Germline V lookup: CDR1 DFQATT, CDR2 SNEGSKA (reference sequence). The CDR3 runs to 11 residues. The CDR3 sequence is CSASRQGPVIF. In nucleotides, the CDR3 is TGCAGTGCGAGTCGACAGGGTCCAGTGATCTTC.

The gene calls are TRBV3-1 (or the pseudogene TRBV3-2) and TRBJ1-6; D possibly corresponds to TRBD1 (6 bases). With 5 bases removed from V and 9 bases from J, the gap between germline ends came to 14 bases. Germline-derived CDR1 and CDR2 are LGHDT and YNNKEL (reference sequence). This CDR3 is built from 14 residues. The CDR3 sequence is CASSWGPAGSPLHF. The DNA of the CDR3 is TGTGCCAGCAGCTGGGGGCCTGCGGGTTCACCCCTCCACTTT.

V usage is TRBV7-9 and J usage is TRBJ1-4; the match to TRBD1 covers 12 bases. With 3 bases clipped from V and 7 bases from J, the junction kept 12 bases outside the gene matches. The CDR3 is 18 amino acids. Germline-derived CDR1 and CDR2 are SEHNR and FQNEAQ (reference sequence). The CDR3 DNA is TGTGCCAGCAGCTTCCCGGGGACAGGGGGCATCGGGAGTGAAAAACTGTTTTTT. It translates to CASSFPGTGGIGSEKLFF. Using reference TRBV7-9 and TRBJ1-4 for the parts outside the CDR3, the full variable domain is DTGVSQNPRHKITKRGQNVTFRCDPISEHNRLYWYRQTLGQGPEFLTYFQNEAQLEKSRLLSDRFSAERPKGSFSTLEIQRTEQGDSAMYLCASSFPGTGGIGSEKLFFGSGTQLSVL.

The chain combines TRBV3-1 (or the pseudogene TRBV3-2) with TRBJ2-1; D remains ambiguous. CDR1 is LGHDT and CDR2 is YNNKEL in the germline V gene (reference sequence). The CDR3 covers 13 residues. With 0 bases removed from V and 4 bases from J, the gap between germline ends came to 4 bases. The CDR3 loop is CASSQDRYNEQFF. CDR3 coding DNA: TGTGCCAGCAGCCAAGATCGGTACAATGAGCAGTTCTTC.

The rearrangement joins TRBV3-1 (or the pseudogene TRBV3-2) to TRBJ1-3, with TRBD1 matching over 7 bases. CDR1 and CDR2 (germline): LGHDT, YNNKEL (reference sequence). CDR3 length: 16 residues. Trimming at V came to 4 bases and at J to 0 bases, leaving 6 bases not matched to a gene. CDR3 protein: CASSPRQGHSGNTIYF. DNA for the CDR3: TGTGCCAGCAGCCCACGACAGGGACACTCTGGAAACACCATATATTTT.

The rearrangement uses TRBV7-9 and TRBJ2-7; 10 bases line up with TRBD1. CDR1 and CDR2 from the germline V gene are SEHNR and FQNEAQ (reference sequence). Unmatched junction bases numbered 4, after V lost 5 bases and J lost 3 bases. This CDR3 is built from 14 residues. CDR3 residues: CASSPRDRGYEQYF. The CDR3 bases are TGTGCCAGCAGCCCTCGGGACAGGGGCTACGAGCAGTACTTC.

This clone is a singleton in its sample. The chain links TRBV7-2 to TRBJ2-5, with D possibly matching TRBD1 (5 bases). The CDR3 runs to 15 residues. Germline CDR1 SGHTA, CDR2 FQGNSA. V shed 3 bases and J shed 5 bases, with 16 bases lying between them. CDR3 amino acids: CASSFLWGQAETQYF. The CDR3 DNA is TGTGCCAGCAGCTTTCTCTGGGGCCAAGCGGAGACCCAGTACTTC.

This rearrangement joins TRBV19 to TRBJ1-1; tentative D call: TRBD1 (5 bases). This CDR3 has 15 amino acids. The germline V gene encodes CDR1 LNHDA and CDR2 SQIVND (reference sequence). V lost 3 bases, J lost 0 bases, and 11 bases lay in between. The CDR3 loop is CASSIDGGMNTEAFF. The CDR3 DNA reads TGTGCCAGTAGTATTGATGGGGGGATGAACACTGAAGCTTTCTTT.

This rearrangement joins TRBV28 to TRBJ1-2; 7 nucleotides line up with TRBD1. Germline lookup yields CDR1 MDHEN and CDR2 SYDVKM. This CDR3 is 15 amino acids long. Losses at the gene ends were 5 bases for V and 0 bases for J; bases not matched to a gene: 6. The CDR3 loop reads CASSPPGQPNYGYTF. CDR3 in DNA: TGTGCCAGCAGTCCACCGGGACAGCCTAACTATGGCTACACCTTC.

The V gene is TRBV28, the J gene TRBJ2-7; the match to TRBD1 covers 7 bases. CDR3 length equals 14 residues. V lost 3 bases, J lost 3 bases, and 5 bases stayed unmatched. CDR1 and CDR2 (germline): MDHEN, SYDVKM. In DNA, the CDR3 is TGTGCCAGCAGTTTTGACAGGGCCCTCTACGAGCAGTACTTC. As protein: CASSFDRALYEQYF.